This T cell receptor (beta chain) was sequenced during a study of CD8 T cells in Susac syndrome. On this clonotype: Its target is not known.

Reverse transcription used about 0.5 to 1 ug RNA and random hexamers. The authors amplified TCR beta CDR3 across 54 Vbeta and 13 Jbeta using immunoSEQ multiplex PCR. TCRdb re-analysed the immunoSEQ multiplex PCR reads in MiXCR, keeping a single row per CDR3 protein. The repertoire includes hundreds of thousands of distinct CDR3 sequences, roughly 85% of them detected once, and around 0.21% sits in the top ten. The TEMRA cells underwent FACS enrichment, while the CD8+ and CD4+ T cells underwent negative isolation. Germline assignment: CDR1 LGHNA and CDR2 YSLEER. This CDR3 spans 14 amino acids. V lost 1 base and J lost 3, with 9 bases in between. Points from the study as a whole: The study's TCR sequencing and HLA analysis drew on a certain number of individuals. That number was acknowledged as relatively small.

Input material: CD8+ T cells from PBMCs. The V gene is TRBV4-3, the J gene TRBJ1-2; D might be TRBD1 (5 bases). This TCR derives from a human donor with multiple sclerosis. As DNA, the CDR3 is TGCGCCAGCAGCCAAGCCGGACACGACTATGGCTACACCTTC. It yields the protein CASSQAGHDYGYTF.